This T cell receptor beta chain was retrieved from a study of vaccination and CD4 T cells after COVID-19. Note on this clonotype: Its antigen is currently unknown.

Trimming removed 7 bases from V and 1 base from J, with 8 bases in between. There are 12 residues in the CDR3. Germline CDR1 SNHLY, CDR2 FYNNEI. Sequencing of cultured CD4+ T cell DNA used the Oncomine TCR Beta short-read assay. One entry per CDR3 protein results from TCRdb running MiXCR on the PCR reads. The sample yields roughly 14,000 distinct CDR3 sequences, under 75% seen once. Study-wide results and caveats: Post-vaccination reactive clonotypes (median approximately 38) did not differ significantly from post-infection (under 22).

Stated treatment: roughly ten-day PBMC culture with coronavirus spike peptide pools or control peptides (ViraFEST assay). Via ViraFEST, peptide pools expanded antigen-specific T cells before TCR sequencing. Approximately 1.8 million PBMCs per well were cultured with 7.5 to 10 IU/ml IL-2 and about 10 ug/ml peptide pools. The sequencing input was CD4+ T cells from blood, cultured in vitro. The receptor's source is a human donor who had recovered from COVID-19. This rearrangement joins TRBV2 to TRBJ2-7; no reliable D call. CDR3 sequence (DNA): TGTGCCAGCAAAGTGAATTCCTACGAGCAGTACTTC. This gives the protein CASKVNSYEQYF.